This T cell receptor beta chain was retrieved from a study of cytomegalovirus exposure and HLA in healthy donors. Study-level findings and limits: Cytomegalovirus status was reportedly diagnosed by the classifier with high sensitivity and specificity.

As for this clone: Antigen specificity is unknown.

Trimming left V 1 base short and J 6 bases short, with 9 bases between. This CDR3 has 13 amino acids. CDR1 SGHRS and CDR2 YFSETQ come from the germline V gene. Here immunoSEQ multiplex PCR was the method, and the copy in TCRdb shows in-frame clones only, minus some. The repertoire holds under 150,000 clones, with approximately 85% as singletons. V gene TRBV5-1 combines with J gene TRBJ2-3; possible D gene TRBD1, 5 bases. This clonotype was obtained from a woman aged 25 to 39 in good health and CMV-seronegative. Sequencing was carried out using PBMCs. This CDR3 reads CASSLFGADTQYF. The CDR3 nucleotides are TGCGCCAGCAGCTTGTTTGGGGCCGATACGCAGTATTTT.